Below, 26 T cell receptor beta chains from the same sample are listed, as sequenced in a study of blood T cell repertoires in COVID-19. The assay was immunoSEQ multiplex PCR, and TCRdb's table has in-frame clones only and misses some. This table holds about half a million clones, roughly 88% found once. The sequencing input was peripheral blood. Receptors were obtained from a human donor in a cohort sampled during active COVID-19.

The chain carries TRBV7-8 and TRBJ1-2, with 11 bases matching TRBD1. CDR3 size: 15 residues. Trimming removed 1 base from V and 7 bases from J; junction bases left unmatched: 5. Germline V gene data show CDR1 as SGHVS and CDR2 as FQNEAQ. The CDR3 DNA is TGTGCCAGCAGCTTAGGGGGACAGGGGGTTCTTGGCTACACCTTC. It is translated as CASSLGGQGVLGYTF.

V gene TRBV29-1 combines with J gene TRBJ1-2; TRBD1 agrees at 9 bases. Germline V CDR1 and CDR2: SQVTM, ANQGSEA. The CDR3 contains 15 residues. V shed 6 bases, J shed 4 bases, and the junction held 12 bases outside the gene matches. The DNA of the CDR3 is TGCAGCGTACTCCTAACAGGGGGCGATGGCTATGGCTACACCTTC. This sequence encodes CSVLLTGGDGYGYTF.

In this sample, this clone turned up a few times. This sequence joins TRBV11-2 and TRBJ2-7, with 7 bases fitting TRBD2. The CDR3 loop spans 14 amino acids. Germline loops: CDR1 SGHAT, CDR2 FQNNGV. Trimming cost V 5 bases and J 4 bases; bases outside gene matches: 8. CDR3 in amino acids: CASSGAGEWYEQYF. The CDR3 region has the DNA TGTGCCAGCAGCGGGGCGGGAGAGTGGTACGAGCAGTACTTC.

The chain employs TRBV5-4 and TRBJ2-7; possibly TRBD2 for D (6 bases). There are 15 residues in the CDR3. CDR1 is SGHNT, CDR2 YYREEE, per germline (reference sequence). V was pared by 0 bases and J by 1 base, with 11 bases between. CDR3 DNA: TGTGCCAGCAGCTTGGAGAAGGGGAGGTCCTACGAGCAGTACTTC. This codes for CASSLEKGRSYEQYF.

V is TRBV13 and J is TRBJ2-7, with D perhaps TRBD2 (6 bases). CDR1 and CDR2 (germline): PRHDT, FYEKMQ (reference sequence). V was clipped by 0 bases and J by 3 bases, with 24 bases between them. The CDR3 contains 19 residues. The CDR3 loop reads CASSLGTSGMGSVFYEQYF. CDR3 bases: TGTGCCAGCAGCTTAGGGACTAGTGGCATGGGGTCCGTATTCTACGAGCAGTACTTC.

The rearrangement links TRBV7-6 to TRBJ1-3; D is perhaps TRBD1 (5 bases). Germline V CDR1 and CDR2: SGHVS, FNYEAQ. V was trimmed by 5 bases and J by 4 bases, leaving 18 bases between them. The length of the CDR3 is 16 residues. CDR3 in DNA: TGTGCCAGCAGCCCGGGGGGTCATATGTTGGGAAACACCATATATTTT. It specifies CASSPGGHMLGNTIYF.

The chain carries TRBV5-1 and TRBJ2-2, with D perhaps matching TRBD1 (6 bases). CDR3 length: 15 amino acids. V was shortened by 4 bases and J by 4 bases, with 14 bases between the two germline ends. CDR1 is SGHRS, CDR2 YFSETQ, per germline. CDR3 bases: TGCGCCAGCAGCCTACAAGGGGGATTCACCGGGGAGCTGTTTTTT. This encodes CASSLQGGFTGELFF.

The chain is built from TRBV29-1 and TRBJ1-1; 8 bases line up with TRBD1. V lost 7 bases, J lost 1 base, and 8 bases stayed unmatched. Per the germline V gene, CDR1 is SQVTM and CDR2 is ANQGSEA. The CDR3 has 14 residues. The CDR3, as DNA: TGCAGCGGGGCACTACAGGGGGGGAACACTGAAGCTTTCTTT. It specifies CSGALQGGNTEAFF.

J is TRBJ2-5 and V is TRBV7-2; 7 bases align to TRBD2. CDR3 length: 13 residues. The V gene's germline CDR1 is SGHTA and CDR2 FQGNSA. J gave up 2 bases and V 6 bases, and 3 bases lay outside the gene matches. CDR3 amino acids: CASSPSGQETQYF. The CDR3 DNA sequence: TGTGCCAGCAGTCCTAGCGGTCAAGAGACCCAGTACTTC. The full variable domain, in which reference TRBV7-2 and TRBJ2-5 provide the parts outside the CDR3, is GAGVSQSPSNKVTEKGKDVELRCDPISGHTALYWYRQSLGQGLEFLIYFQGNSAPDKSGLPSDRFSAERTGGSVSTLTIQRTQQEDSAVYLCASSPSGQETQYFGPGTRLLVL.

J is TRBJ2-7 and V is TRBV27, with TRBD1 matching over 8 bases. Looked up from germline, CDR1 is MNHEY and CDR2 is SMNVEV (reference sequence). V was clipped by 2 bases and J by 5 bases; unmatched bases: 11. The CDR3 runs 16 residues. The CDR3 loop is CASSLIGDRHMNEQYF. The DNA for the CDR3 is TGTGCCAGCAGTTTAATAGGGGACAGGCATATGAACGAGCAGTACTTC.

This CDR3 is CASSVDWNSPLHF. DNA for the CDR3: TGTGCCAGCAGCGTAGACTGGAATTCACCCCTCCACTTT. The V and J genes are TRBV9 and TRBJ1-6; D unresolved. V was shortened by 0 bases and J by 7 bases, with 5 bases between the two germline ends. The CDR3 loop spans 13 amino acids. The germline CDR1 and CDR2 sequences are SGDLS and YYNGEE.

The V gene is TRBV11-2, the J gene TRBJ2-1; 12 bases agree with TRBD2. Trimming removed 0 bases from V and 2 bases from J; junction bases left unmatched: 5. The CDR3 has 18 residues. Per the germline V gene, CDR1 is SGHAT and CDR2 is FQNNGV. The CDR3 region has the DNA TGTGCCAGCAGCTTAGAATATGGGACTAGCGGGCCCTACAATGAGCAGTTCTTC. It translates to CASSLEYGTSGPYNEQFF.

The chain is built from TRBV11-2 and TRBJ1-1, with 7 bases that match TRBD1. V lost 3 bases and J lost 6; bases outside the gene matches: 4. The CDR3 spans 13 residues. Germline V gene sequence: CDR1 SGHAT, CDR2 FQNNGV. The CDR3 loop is CASSFQGGAEAFF. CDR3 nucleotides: TGTGCCAGCAGCTTCCAGGGGGGCGCTGAAGCTTTCTTT.

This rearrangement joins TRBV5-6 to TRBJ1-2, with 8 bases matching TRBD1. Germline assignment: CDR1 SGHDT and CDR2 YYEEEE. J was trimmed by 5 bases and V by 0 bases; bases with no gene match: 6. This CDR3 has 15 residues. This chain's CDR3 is CASSLEDRVWYGYTF. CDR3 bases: TGTGCCAGCAGCTTGGAGGACAGGGTGTGGTATGGCTACACCTTC.

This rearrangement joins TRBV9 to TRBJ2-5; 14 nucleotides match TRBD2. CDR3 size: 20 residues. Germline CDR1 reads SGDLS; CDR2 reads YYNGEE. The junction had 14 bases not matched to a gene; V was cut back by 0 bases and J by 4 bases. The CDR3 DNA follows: TGTGCCAGCAGCGTAGGTATTCTGACTAGCGGGAGGGCCTTCGGAGAGACCCAGTACTTC. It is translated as CASSVGILTSGRAFGETQYF.

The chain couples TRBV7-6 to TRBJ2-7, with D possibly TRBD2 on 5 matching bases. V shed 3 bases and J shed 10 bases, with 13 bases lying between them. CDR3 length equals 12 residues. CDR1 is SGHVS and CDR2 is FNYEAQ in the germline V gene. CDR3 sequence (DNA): TGTGCCAGCAGCTTCCAGTACGGGGTTCAGTACTTC. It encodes CASSFQYGVQYF.

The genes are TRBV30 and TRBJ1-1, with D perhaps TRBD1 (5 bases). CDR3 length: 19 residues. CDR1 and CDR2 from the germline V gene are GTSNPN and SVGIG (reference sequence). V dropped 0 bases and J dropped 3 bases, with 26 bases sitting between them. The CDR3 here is CAWSVRWGPGTMSDTEAFF. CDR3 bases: TGTGCCTGGAGTGTACGGTGGGGCCCGGGCACAATGTCGGACACTGAAGCTTTCTTT.

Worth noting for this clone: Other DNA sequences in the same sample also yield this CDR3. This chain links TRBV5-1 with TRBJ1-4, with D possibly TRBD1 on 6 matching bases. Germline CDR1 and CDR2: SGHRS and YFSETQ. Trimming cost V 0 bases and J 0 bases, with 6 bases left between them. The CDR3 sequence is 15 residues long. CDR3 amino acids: CASSLEGATNEKLFF. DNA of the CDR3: TGCGCCAGCAGCTTGGAGGGGGCAACTAATGAAAAACTGTTTTTT.

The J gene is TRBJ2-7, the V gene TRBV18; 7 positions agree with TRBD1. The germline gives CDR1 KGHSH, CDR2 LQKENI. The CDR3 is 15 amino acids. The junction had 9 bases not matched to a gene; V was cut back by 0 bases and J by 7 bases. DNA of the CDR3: TGTGCCAGCTCACCACCGGGACAGCTACTAGGGGAGCAGTACTTC. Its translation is CASSPPGQLLGEQYF.

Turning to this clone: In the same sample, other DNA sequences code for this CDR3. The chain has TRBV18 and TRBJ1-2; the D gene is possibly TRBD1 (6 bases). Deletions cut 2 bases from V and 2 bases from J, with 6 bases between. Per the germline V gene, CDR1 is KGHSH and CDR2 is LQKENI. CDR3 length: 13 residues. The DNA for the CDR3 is TGTGCCAGCTCACCAGGGGGCAACTATGGCTACACCTTC. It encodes CASSPGGNYGYTF.

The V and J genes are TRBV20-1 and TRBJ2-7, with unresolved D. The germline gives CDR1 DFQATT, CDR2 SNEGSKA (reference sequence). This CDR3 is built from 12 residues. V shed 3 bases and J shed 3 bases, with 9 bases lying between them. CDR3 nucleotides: TGCAGTGCTAGTGGGTCTAACTACGAGCAGTACTTC. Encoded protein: CSASGSNYEQYF.

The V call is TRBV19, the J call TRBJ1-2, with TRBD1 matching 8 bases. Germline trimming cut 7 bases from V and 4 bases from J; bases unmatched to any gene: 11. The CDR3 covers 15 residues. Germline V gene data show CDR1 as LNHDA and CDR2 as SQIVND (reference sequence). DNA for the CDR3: TGTGCCAGTACAGATTTACAGGGGGTAGGCTATGGCTACACCTTC. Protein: CASTDLQGVGYGYTF.

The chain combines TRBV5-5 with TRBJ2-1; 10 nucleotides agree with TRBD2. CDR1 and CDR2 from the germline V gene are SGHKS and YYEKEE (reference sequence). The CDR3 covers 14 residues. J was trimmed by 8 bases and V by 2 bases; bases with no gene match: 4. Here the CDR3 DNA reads TGTGCCAGCAGCTTCCTCCTAGCGGGAGATGAGCAGTTCTTC. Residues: CASSFLLAGDEQFF.

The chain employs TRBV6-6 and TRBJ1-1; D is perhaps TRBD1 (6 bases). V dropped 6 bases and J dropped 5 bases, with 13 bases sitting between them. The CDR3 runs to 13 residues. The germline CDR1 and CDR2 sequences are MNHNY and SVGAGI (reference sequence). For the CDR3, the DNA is TGTGCCAGCAGGCTTGACAGGTATACTGAAGCTTTCTTT. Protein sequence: CASRLDRYTEAFF.

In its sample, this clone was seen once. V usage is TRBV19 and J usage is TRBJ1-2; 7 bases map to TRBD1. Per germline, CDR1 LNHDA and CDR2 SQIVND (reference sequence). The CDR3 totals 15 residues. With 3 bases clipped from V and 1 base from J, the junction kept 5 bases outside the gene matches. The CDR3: CASSIWTGVNYGYTF. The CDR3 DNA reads TGTGCCAGTAGTATCTGGACAGGCGTTAACTATGGCTACACCTTC.

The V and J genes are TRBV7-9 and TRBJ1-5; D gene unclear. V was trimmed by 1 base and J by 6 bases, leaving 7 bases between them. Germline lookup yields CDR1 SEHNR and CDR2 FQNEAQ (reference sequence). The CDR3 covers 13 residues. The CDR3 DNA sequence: TGTGCCAGCAGCTTAGTCGAGGGTCAGCCCCAGCATTTT. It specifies CASSLVEGQPQHF.